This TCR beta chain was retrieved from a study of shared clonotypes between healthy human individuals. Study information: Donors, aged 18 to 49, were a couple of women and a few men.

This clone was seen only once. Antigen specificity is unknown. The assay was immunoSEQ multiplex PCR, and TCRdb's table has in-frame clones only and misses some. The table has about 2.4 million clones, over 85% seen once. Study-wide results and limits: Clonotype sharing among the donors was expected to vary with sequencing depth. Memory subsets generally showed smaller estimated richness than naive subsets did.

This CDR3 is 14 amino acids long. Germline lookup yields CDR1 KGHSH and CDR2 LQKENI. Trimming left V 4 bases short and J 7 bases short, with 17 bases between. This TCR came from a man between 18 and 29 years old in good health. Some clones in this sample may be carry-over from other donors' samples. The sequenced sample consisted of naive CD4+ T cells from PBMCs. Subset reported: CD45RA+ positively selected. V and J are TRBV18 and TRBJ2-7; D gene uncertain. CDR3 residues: CASSRFSGRGEQYF. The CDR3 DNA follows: TGTGCCAGCTCACGATTCTCTGGACGAGGAGAGCAGTACTTC.